A single sample is the source of the 8 T cell receptor beta chains below, sequenced in a study of blood T cell repertoires in COVID-19. The repertoire was sequenced with immunoSEQ multiplex PCR; TCRdb's copy has only in-frame clones and lacks some. The sample includes some 200,000 clones, 92% seen only once; the top ten take more than 0.95%. Sequences were obtained from peripheral blood. The receptors were gathered from a man aged 30 to 39 with acute or convalescent COVID-19.

V usage is TRBV4-1 and J usage is TRBJ1-1, with 7 positions matching TRBD1. J gave up 11 bases and V 6 bases, and 12 bases lay outside the gene matches. CDR1 is MGHRA and CDR2 is YSYEKL in the germline V gene. The CDR3 consists of 13 residues. Here the CDR3 reads CASSPTGINRAFF. CDR3 DNA: TGCGCCAGCAGTCCGACAGGGATTAATCGGGCTTTCTTT.

The rearrangement links TRBV12-3 or TRBV12-4 to TRBJ2-7, with 9 bases matching TRBD1. This CDR3 has 12 residues. Trimming took 6 bases from V and 9 from J; bases not matched to a gene: 6. CDR3 sequence (DNA): TGTGCCAGCAGCTATGGGGGACAGGGGCAGTACTTC. This sequence encodes CASSYGGQGQYF.

This rearrangement joins TRBV6-5 to TRBJ1-5; no clear D gene. The CDR3 is made up of 14 amino acids. Germline CDR1 is MNHEY and CDR2 is SVGAGI. The germline V and J ends were trimmed by 6 bases and 0 bases, with 9 bases remaining between them. Written as DNA, the CDR3 is TGTGCCAGCAGCAAAATCAATAGCAATCAGCCCCAGCATTTT. Residues: CASSKINSNQPQHF.

The gene calls are TRBV27 and TRBJ2-1; D is possibly TRBD2 (7 bases). The length of the CDR3 is 14 residues. Germline V gene lookup returns CDR1 MNHEY and CDR2 SMNVEV (reference sequence). Trimming pared 6 bases from V and 4 bases from J, leaving 13 bases between. CDR3 DNA sequence: TGTGCCAGCAGGAGGGGGACTATGTACAATGAGCAGTTCTTC. It yields the protein CASRRGTMYNEQFF.

This chain uses TRBV5-1 with TRBJ1-5, with D possibly matching TRBD1 (6 bases). This CDR3 comprises 14 residues. Trimming shortened V by 2 bases and J by 5 bases, and 11 bases separated the two germline ends. The germline V gene encodes CDR1 SGHRS and CDR2 YFSETQ. CDR3: CASSLGQSDQPQHF. CDR3 sequence (DNA): TGCGCCAGCAGCTTAGGACAGTCCGATCAGCCCCAGCATTTT.

As for this clone: Other DNA sequences of this sample code for an identical CDR3. The chain links TRBV7-8 to TRBJ2-2; no reliable D call. Germline V gene lookup returns CDR1 SGHVS and CDR2 FQNEAQ. The germline V and J ends were trimmed by 1 base and 5 bases, with 5 bases remaining between them. There are 13 residues in the CDR3. CDR3 in amino acids: CASSLGGTGELFF. The CDR3, as DNA: TGTGCCAGCAGCTTAGGAGGAACCGGGGAGCTGTTTTTT.

This sequence joins TRBV5-4 and TRBJ1-2; TRBD1 matches at 7 bases. This CDR3 comprises 18 residues. Germline CDR1 reads SGHNT; CDR2 reads YYREEE (reference sequence). V was clipped by 4 bases and J by 5 bases; unmatched bases: 20. CDR3 bases: TGTGCCAGCAGCGTTATGTTCCGGCCGGGACAGATTGCATATGGCTACACCTTC. It yields the protein CASSVMFRPGQIAYGYTF.

The V call is TRBV9, the J call TRBJ2-7; 7 nucleotides agree with TRBD2. The CDR3 runs 14 residues. The trim removed 2 bases at V and 2 bases at J, leaving 4 bases unmatched. The germline CDR1 and CDR2 sequences are SGDLS and YYNGEE. As DNA, the CDR3 is TGTGCCAGCAGCGTGGGGGGGAATGCCTACGAGCAGTACTTC. This codes for CASSVGGNAYEQYF.